This T cell receptor beta chain derives from a study of blood T cell repertoires in COVID-19 (dated by TCRdb to the early 2020s). For context, the study as a whole: Samples covering the acute and convalescent phases of COVID-19 were provided by collaborators in the United States, Italy and Spain. The prospective study material was composed of cDNA or gDNA derived from T cells, B-cell-depleted T cells, or PBMCs. The dataset comprised deeply sampled blood TCRbeta repertoires from subjects exposed to, actively infected with, or recovered from COVID-19. A freely available public database, intended as a resource for researchers studying the immune response to SARS-CoV-2, is where the repertoires were released. Samples came from the ongoing ImmuneRACE study (first 160 participants) plus 1,254 subjects from 6 global collaborators. Nearly every sample came with metadata listing a de-identified subject ID, COVID-19 status, age in years and sex. HLA class I and class II types, where available, came from metadata supplied by the sample provider rather than from assay-based typing.

CDR1 and CDR2, per the germline V gene, are SGHTA and FQGNSA. There are 18 amino acids in the CDR3, from cysteine to phenylalanine inclusive. The read is trimmed to its CDR3 DNA, 54 bases read in frame from base 1. V is reduced by 0 bases and J by 3 bases, leaving a spacing of 18 bases between them. The immunoSEQ Assay, a bias-controlled multiplex PCR, was used to amplify TCRbeta CDR3 regions from genomic DNA. From the authors' description of their analysis: Nucleated cell counts per sample were estimated from amplification of reference gene primers within the assay. Sequence reads were collapsed and filtered to measure the absolute abundance of every unique TCRbeta CDR3 rearrangement. For each sample, productive Simpson clonality was calculated by taking the square root of Simpson's diversity index across productive rearrangements. TCRdb carries this immuneACCESS record with in-frame sequences only. Its versions omit some clonotypes, under half of them owing to an unresolved V gene in the studies checked, with the rest unexplained. Clonal size and the V and J genes are those of that table, whereas D and trimming came from the DNA. The sample table shows roughly 170,000 clones, and about four fifths are seen once. The top ten clones comprise less than 20% of the sample.

What the authors observed across the whole study: The amount of clinical and demographic metadata varied by source and participant and was provided uncurated.

This clone came up once. Its antigen is still unknown. Base qualities were left out, and no much larger clone turns up one base away. Participants in the prospective study were aged about 18 to 100 years, lived in 20 to 25 United States geographic areas, and enrolled through a virtual design. Cohort assignment in the prospective study relied on participant-reported clinical history from a screening survey and a study questionnaire. For ImmuneRACE Cohort 3, a participant was defined as recovered based on two consecutive negative NP/OP PCR tests, clearance by a healthcare professional, or resolution of symptoms. In the prospective study, mobile phlebotomists collected whole blood, serum and a nasopharyngeal or oropharyngeal swab from each participant. Over a roughly 2-month period, participants in the prospective study had the option of providing additional blood draws and questionnaires. Blood samples from the prospective study were shipped frozen or at room temperature prior to DNA extraction.

This receptor was obtained from a man aged 60 to 75 who had recovered from COVID-19. The chain is encoded by TRBV7-2 joined to TRBJ2-1; the D gene is perhaps TRBD2, on 6 matching bases. The specimen was PBMCs or T cells enriched from blood (not recorded which). The DNA sequence follows: TGTGCCAGCAGCTTAGCGACCGGGAAGGGTAGCGGCTACAATGAGCAGTTCTTC. Translation gives CASSLATGKGSGYNEQFF.